This TCR beta chain was observed in a study of cytomegalovirus exposure and HLA in healthy donors. Turning to this clone: The antigen remains unidentified.

There are 14 residues in the CDR3. Germline lookup yields CDR1 SGHTA and CDR2 FQGTGA. The V and J ends lost 4 bases and 4 bases respectively, with 12 bases between them. General study results and limits: Reportedly, cytomegalovirus status was diagnosed with high sensitivity and specificity.

Profiling relied on immunoSEQ multiplex PCR, and the TCRdb table lists in-frame clones only, not all of them. This table holds 200,000 or so clones, about 80% found once. V is TRBV7-3 and J is TRBJ2-3; unclear D gene. The source is a man between 18 and 29 years old in good health and CMV-seropositive. Source material: PBMCs. The CDR3, as DNA: TGTGCCAGCAGCTCCGTACCTAGGTCAGATACGCAGTATTTT. As protein: CASSSVPRSDTQYF.